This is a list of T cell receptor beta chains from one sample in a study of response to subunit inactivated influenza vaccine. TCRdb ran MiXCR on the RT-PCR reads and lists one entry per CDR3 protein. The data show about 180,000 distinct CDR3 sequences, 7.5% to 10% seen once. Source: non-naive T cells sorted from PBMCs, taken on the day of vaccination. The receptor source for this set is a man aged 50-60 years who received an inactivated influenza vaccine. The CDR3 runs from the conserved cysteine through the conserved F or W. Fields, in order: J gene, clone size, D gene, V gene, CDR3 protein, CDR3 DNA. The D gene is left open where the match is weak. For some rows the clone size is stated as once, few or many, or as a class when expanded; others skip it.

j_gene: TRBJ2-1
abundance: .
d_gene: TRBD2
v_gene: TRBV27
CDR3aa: CASSPRTSGRPGQFF
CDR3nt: TGTGCCAGCAGTCCTAGGACTAGCGGGAGACCCGGGCAGTTCTTC

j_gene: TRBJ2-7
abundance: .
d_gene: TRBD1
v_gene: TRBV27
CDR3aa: CASSLGTGASYEQYF
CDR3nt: TGTGCCAGCAGTTTAGGGACAGGGGCCTCCTACGAGCAGTACTTC

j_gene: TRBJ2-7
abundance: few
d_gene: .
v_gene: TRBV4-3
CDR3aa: CASSKQGSGYEQYF
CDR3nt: TGCGCCAGCAGTAAACAGGGATCTGGGTACGAGCAGTACTTC

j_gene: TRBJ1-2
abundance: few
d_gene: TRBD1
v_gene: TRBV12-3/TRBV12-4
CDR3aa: CASSTGQGNYGYTF
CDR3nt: TGTGCCAGCAGTACGGGACAGGGAAACTATGGCTACACCTTC

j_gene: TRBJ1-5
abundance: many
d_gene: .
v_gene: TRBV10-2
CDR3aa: CASSEGNQPQHF
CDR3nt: TGCGCCAGCAGTGAAGGCAATCAGCCCCAGCATTTT

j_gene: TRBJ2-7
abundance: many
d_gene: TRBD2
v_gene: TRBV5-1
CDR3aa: CASSYRTSGAHPYYEQYF
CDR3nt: TGCGCCAGCAGCTACCGGACTAGCGGGGCCCACCCCTACTACGAGCAGTACTTC

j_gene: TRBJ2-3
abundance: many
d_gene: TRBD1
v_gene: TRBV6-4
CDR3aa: CASSGDSDTDTQYF
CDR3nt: TGTGCCAGCAGTGGGGACAGTGACACAGATACGCAGTATTTT

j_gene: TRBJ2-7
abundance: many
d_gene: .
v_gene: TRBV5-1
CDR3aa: CASRYEQYAYEQYF
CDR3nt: TGCGCCAGCAGATATGAGCAATATGCCTACGAGCAGTACTTC

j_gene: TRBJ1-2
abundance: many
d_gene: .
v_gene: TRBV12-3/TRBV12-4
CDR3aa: CASSRGQIYGYTF
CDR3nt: TGTGCCAGCAGCAGGGGACAAATCTATGGCTACACCTTC

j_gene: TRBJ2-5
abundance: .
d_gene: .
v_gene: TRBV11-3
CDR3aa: CASSNYPSGEIQETQYF
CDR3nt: TGTGCCAGCAGCAATTACCCGTCAGGGGAAATTCAAGAGACCCAGTACTTC

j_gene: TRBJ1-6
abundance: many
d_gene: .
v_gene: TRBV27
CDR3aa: CASSLQWAYNSPLHF
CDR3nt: TGTGCCAGCAGTTTACAGTGGGCCTATAATTCACCCCTCCACTTT

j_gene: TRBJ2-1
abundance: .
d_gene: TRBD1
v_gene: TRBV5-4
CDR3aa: CASSSGQGGLYNEQFF
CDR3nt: TGTGCCAGCAGCTCCGGACAGGGGGGACTTTACAATGAGCAGTTCTTC

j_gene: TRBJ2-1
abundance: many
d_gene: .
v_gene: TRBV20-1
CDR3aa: CSARGQSVYNEQFF
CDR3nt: TGCAGTGCTAGAGGCCAGAGTGTCTACAATGAGCAGTTCTTC

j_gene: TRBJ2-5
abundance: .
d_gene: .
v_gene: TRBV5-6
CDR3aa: CASSSPGEATQETQYF
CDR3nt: TGTGCCAGCAGCTCCCCAGGTGAAGCTACCCAAGAGACCCAGTACTTC

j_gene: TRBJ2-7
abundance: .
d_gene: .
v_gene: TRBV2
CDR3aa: CASRGGGAFEQYF
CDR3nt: TGTGCCAGCCGGGGCGGAGGCGCGTTCGAGCAGTACTTC

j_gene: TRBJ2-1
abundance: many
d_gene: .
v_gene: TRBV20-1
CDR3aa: CSASQARGTYNEQFF
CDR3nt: TGCAGTGCTAGTCAGGCCAGGGGTACCTACAATGAGCAGTTCTTC

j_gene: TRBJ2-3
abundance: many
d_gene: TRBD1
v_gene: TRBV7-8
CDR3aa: CASSLWDRETTDTQYF
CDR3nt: TGTGCCAGCAGCTTATGGGACAGGGAAACCACAGATACGCAGTATTTT

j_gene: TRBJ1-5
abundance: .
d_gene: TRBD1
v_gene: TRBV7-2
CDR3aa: CASSPGTGGWPQDF
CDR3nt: TGTGCCAGCAGCCCCGGGACAGGAGGATGGCCCCAGGATTTT

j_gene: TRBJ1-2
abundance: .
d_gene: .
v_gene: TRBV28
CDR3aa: CASSSMVYGYTF
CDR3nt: TGTGCCAGCAGTAGTATGGTCTATGGCTACACCTTC

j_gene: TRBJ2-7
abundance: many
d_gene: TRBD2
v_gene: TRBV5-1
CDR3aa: CASSLLVGVSGSSYEQYF
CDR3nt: TGCGCCAGCAGCTTGTTAGTAGGGGTTAGCGGGAGCTCCTACGAGCAGTACTTC

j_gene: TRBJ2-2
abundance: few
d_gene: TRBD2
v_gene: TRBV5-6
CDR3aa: CASSFPISGGNTGELFF
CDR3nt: TGTGCCAGCAGCTTCCCCATTTCGGGGGGAAACACCGGGGAGCTGTTTTTT

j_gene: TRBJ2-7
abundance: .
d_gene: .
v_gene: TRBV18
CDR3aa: CASSPRPEAYEQYF
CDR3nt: TGTGCCAGCTCACCCCGCCCGGAGGCCTACGAGCAGTACTTC

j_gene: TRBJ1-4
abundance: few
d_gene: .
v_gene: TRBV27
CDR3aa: CASRNSASDLEKLFF
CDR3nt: TGTGCCAGCCGGAACAGCGCATCAGATTTAGAAAAACTGTTTTTT

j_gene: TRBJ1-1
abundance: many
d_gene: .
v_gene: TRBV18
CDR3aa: CASSPTQVNTEAFF
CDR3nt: TGTGCCAGCTCACCAACACAGGTGAACACTGAAGCTTTCTTT

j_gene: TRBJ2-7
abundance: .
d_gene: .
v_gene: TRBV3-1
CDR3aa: CATTKSSGSSYEQYF
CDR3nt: TGTGCCACTACAAAATCGTCGGGGAGCTCCTACGAGCAGTACTTC

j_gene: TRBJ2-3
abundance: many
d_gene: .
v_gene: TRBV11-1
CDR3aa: CASSSWGGSTDTQYF
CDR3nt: TGTGCCAGCAGCTCTTGGGGAGGTAGCACAGATACGCAGTATTTT

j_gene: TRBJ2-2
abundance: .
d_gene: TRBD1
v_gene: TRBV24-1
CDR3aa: CATSDSGQGATGELFF
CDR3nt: TGTGCCACCAGTGATTCGGGACAGGGGGCCACCGGGGAGCTGTTTTTT

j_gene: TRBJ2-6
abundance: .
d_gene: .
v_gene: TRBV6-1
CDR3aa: CASSDVRGSGANVLTF
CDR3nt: TGTGCCAGCAGTGACGTCAGGGGCTCTGGGGCCAACGTCCTGACTTTC

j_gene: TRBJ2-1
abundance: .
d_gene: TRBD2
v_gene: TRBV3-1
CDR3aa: CASSVGLDDEQFF
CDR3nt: TGTGCCAGCAGCGTCGGACTAGACGATGAGCAGTTCTTC

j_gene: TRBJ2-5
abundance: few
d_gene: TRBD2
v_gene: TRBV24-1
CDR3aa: CATSDASDGGFETQYF
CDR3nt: TGTGCCACCAGTGATGCGAGCGACGGGGGGTTTGAGACCCAGTACTTC

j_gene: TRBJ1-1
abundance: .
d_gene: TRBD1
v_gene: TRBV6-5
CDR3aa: CASGQGGAEAFF
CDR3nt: TGTGCCAGCGGACAGGGGGGGGCTGAAGCTTTCTTT

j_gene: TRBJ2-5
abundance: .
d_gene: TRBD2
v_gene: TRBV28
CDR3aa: CASSFSGLAGGFQETQYF
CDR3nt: TGTGCCAGCAGTTTCTCGGGACTAGCGGGAGGGTTCCAAGAGACCCAGTACTTC